This T cell receptor beta chain was documented in a study of control samples from healthy donors and cancer patients. V shed 6 bases and J 3 bases; nucleotides not matched to a gene: 7. The CDR3 loop spans 15 amino acids. The germline gives CDR1 MNHEY, CDR2 SVGEGT. Clones were sequenced by immunoSEQ multiplex PCR, and TCRdb holds only the in-frame ones, with some missing. The repertoire consists of 89,000 or so clones, with 70% to 90% occurring once and the leading ten covering roughly 20%. This sequence was found in a man aged 50 or older in good health. The J gene is TRBJ2-3, the V gene TRBV6-2 or TRBV6-3, with TRBD1 matching over 9 bases. The material sequenced was blood. This chain's CDR3 is CASSNWGQGTDTQYF. The CDR3 coding sequence is TGTGCCAGCAGCAACTGGGGACAGGGAACAGATACGCAGTATTTT.